These 20 T cell receptor beta chains were sequenced from one sample in a study of cytomegalovirus exposure and HLA in healthy donors. Both 60 Vbeta primers and 13 Jbeta primers went into the PCR. Assay used: immunoSEQ multiplex PCR; TCRdb lists only in-frame clones, some missing. The sample includes about 200,000 clones, about 78% of them seen just once. The sample was PBMCs. Every receptor here comes from a woman aged 30 to 39 in good health and CMV-seronegative.

The rearrangement uses TRBV10-1 and TRBJ2-2, with D possibly being TRBD2 (6 bases). This CDR3 is 15 amino acids long. The V end lost 1 base, the J end lost 2 bases, and 8 bases lay between the germline ends. Germline V lookup: CDR1 WNHNN, CDR2 SYGVQD (reference sequence). CDR3: CASSEWGTNTGELFF. DNA of the CDR3: TGCGCCAGCAGTGAGTGGGGGACTAACACCGGGGAGCTGTTTTTT.

The chain uses TRBV28 and TRBJ1-5, with 7 bases that match TRBD1. The CDR3 has 17 amino acids. Germline V gives CDR1 MDHEN, CDR2 SYDVKM. Trimming at V came to 4 bases and at J to 2 bases, leaving 11 bases not matched to a gene. The CDR3 protein is CASSSPLEGAGNQPQHF. The CDR3 nucleotides are TGTGCCAGCAGTTCCCCGTTAGAGGGGGCCGGCAATCAGCCCCAGCATTTT.

This chain connects TRBV18 to TRBJ1-5, with 8 nucleotides matching TRBD1. With V trimmed by 2 bases and J by 5 bases, 5 bases remained unmatched. This CDR3 is built from 15 residues. Germline assignment: CDR1 KGHSH and CDR2 LQKENI. CDR3 nucleotide sequence: TGTGCCAGCTCACCATCTGGGACAGGCTATCAGCCCCAGCATTTT. Its protein is CASSPSGTGYQPQHF.

The V gene is TRBV27, the J gene TRBJ2-7; no definite D call. The germline gives CDR1 MNHEY, CDR2 SMNVEV (reference sequence). V was pared by 3 bases and J by 0 bases, with 12 bases between. The CDR3 is made up of 15 amino acids. The CDR3 spells CASSFDPTGSYEQYF. The DNA of the CDR3 is TGTGCCAGCAGTTTTGATCCTACGGGCTCCTACGAGCAGTACTTC.

In nucleotides, the CDR3 is TGTGCCAGCAGACACACCGGACAGGGATCTCAGCCCCAGCATTTT. Translation: CASRHTGQGSQPQHF. The genes are TRBV27 and TRBJ1-5, with 8 bases fitting TRBD1. This CDR3 comprises 15 residues. Trimming at V came to 6 bases and at J to 6 bases, leaving 10 bases not matched to a gene. Germline V CDR1 and CDR2: MNHEY, SMNVEV (reference sequence).

In its sample, this clone was seen once. This rearrangement joins TRBV11-2 to TRBJ2-1; 9 bases agree with TRBD2. Germline CDR1 is SGHAT and CDR2 is FQNNGV. CDR3 size: 17 residues. Trimming removed 5 bases from V and 4 bases from J; junction bases left unmatched: 12. The CDR3: CASSVPLGREGYNEQFF. CDR3 nucleotides: TGTGCCAGCAGCGTACCCCTGGGGCGGGAGGGGTACAATGAGCAGTTCTTC.

This clone was counted a few times. The J gene is TRBJ1-4, the V gene TRBV4-1, with a possible D match to TRBD1 (6 bases). From germline, CDR1 is MGHRA and CDR2 YSYEKL. Trimming took off 6 bases at V and 1 base at J, with 12 bases between the two ends. CDR3 length equals 15 residues. CDR3 amino acids: CASSLGALTNEKLFF. CDR3 DNA sequence: TGCGCCAGCAGTTTGGGGGCCCTAACTAATGAAAAACTGTTTTTT.

The chain uses TRBV18 and TRBJ2-5; D is ambiguous. CDR1 is KGHSH and CDR2 is LQKENI in the germline V gene. The CDR3 loop spans 13 amino acids. The germline V and J ends were trimmed by 0 bases and 1 base, with 3 bases remaining between them. CDR3 bases: TGTGCCAGCTCACCACCGAGCCAAGAGACCCAGTACTTC. It specifies CASSPPSQETQYF.

The chain carries TRBV11-2 and TRBJ1-4; TRBD1 aligns across 8 bases. The germline V gene encodes CDR1 SGHAT and CDR2 FQNNGV. The ends lost 0 bases at V and 6 bases at J; junction bases unmatched: 3. This CDR3 comprises 15 residues. This CDR3 reads CASSLEGTGDEKLFF. The CDR3 nucleotides are TGTGCCAGCAGCTTAGAGGGGACAGGCGATGAAAAACTGTTTTTT. Filled out from reference TRBV11-2 and TRBJ1-4, the complete variable domain reads EAGVAQSPRYKIIEKRQSVAFWCNPISGHATLYWYQQILGQGPKLLIQFQNNGVVDDSQLPKDRFSAERLKGVDSTLKIQPAKLEDSAVYLCASSLEGTGDEKLFFGSGTQLSVL.

This clone was observed once. This chain links TRBV30 with TRBJ2-5; a weak D match, TRBD2 (5 bases). The last part of the DNA fits TRBJ2-7 better; the J call may be wrong. This CDR3 region has 12 residues. Germline-derived CDR1 and CDR2 are GTSNPN and SVGIG (reference sequence). The CDR3 here is CAWDAGSYEQYF. The CDR3 nucleotides are TGTGCCTGGGACGCGGGTTCCTACGAGCAGTACTTC.

CDR3 in amino acids: CASSVDGTVSYEQYF. The CDR3 nucleotides are TGTGCCAGCAGCGTAGACGGGACTGTCTCCTACGAGCAGTACTTC. The J gene is TRBJ2-7, the V gene TRBV9; TRBD2 might be the D (6 bases). In germline, CDR1 is SGDLS, CDR2 YYNGEE. The CDR3 contains 15 residues. V lost 0 bases and J 0 bases, leaving 10 bases between the germline ends.

The chain has TRBV15 and TRBJ2-1; 7 bases align to TRBD2. The CDR3 contains 14 residues. V trimming: 2 bases; J trimming: 9 bases; junction bases outside the gene matches: 7. CDR1 and CDR2 (germline): LNHNV, YYDKDF (reference sequence). CDR3 in DNA: TGTGCCACCAGCAGACCTCCACTAGCGAGTGAGCAGTTCTTC. Translation gives CATSRPPLASEQFF. Combining the CDR3 with reference TRBV15 and TRBJ2-1 gives the whole variable domain DAMVIQNPRYQVTQFGKPVTLSCSQTLNHNVMYWYQQKSSQAPKLLFHYYDKDFNNEADTPDNFQSRRPNTSFCFLDIRSPGLGDTAMYLCATSRPPLASEQFFGPGTRLTVL.

There are a few counts of this clone. V gene TRBV6-6 combines with J gene TRBJ2-7; 9 bases are shared with TRBD1. The CDR3 spans 14 residues. V lost 8 bases to trimming and J lost 6 bases; unmatched junction nucleotides: 11. CDR1 MNHNY and CDR2 SVGAGI come from the germline V gene (reference sequence). The CDR3 nucleotides read TGTGCCAGCGGCCCCGGGACAGGGACTCCCGAGCAGTACTTC. Translating it yields CASGPGTGTPEQYF.

The genes are TRBV7-2 and TRBJ2-3; the match to TRBD1 covers 10 bases. Germline assignment: CDR1 SGHTA and CDR2 FQGNSA. This CDR3 is built from 16 residues. Losses at the gene ends were 4 bases for V and 2 bases for J; bases not matched to a gene: 6. The CDR3 region has the DNA TGTGCCAGCAGCTCGGGACAGGGGTTCTTCACAGATACGCAGTATTTT. Protein product: CASSSGQGFFTDTQYF.

The table lists this clone with a few counts. The chain couples TRBV5-1 to TRBJ2-5, with D perhaps TRBD1 (6 bases). The germline V gene has CDR1 SGHRS and CDR2 YFSETQ. Trimming took 4 bases from V and 5 from J, leaving 21 bases between them. This CDR3 has 16 amino acids. The CDR3 loop reads CASSLQPTGSGETQYF. The CDR3 DNA sequence: TGCGCCAGCAGCCTACAGCCGACAGGCTCGGGGGAGACCCAGTACTTC.

Notes on this clone: Other DNA sequences in the sample encode the same CDR3. The chain employs TRBV10-2 and TRBJ2-5; D is ambiguous. The J call is in doubt because the DNA end fits TRBJ2-7 better. Germline V gene sequence: CDR1 WSHSY, CDR2 SAAADI. There are 11 residues in the CDR3. As DNA, the CDR3 is TGCGCCAGCAGTTCCGGGTACGAGCAGTACTTC. As protein: CASSSGYEQYF.

DNA of the CDR3: TGTGCCAGCAGTTCTCCGGGGGGGGGCGTCGAAAAACTGTTTTTT. Amino acids: CASSSPGGGVEKLFF. The chain couples TRBV28 to TRBJ1-4; tentative D call: TRBD1 (6 bases). The CDR3 contains 15 residues. Trimming took 4 bases from V and 8 from J, leaving 17 bases between them. Germline V gene data show CDR1 as MDHEN and CDR2 as SYDVKM. Supplemented by reference TRBV28 and TRBJ1-4, the full variable domain reads DVKVTQSSRYLVKRTGEKVFLECVQDMDHENMFWYRQDPGLGLRLIYFSYDVKMKEKGDIPEGYSVSREKKERFSLILESASTNQTSMYLCASSSPGGGVEKLFFGSGTQLSVL.

J is TRBJ2-3 and V is TRBV4-1; a possible D gene is TRBD2 (6 bases). Germline V gene lookup returns CDR1 MGHRA and CDR2 YSYEKL. V lost 4 bases, J lost 0 bases, and 8 bases lay in between. The CDR3 totals 14 residues. The DNA for the CDR3 is TGCGCCAGCAGCCTGGGGAGGAGCACAGATACGCAGTATTTT. Its translation is CASSLGRSTDTQYF.

The CDR3 loop reads CASSLVMGAAIFDGYTF. Written as DNA, the CDR3 is TGTGCCAGCAGCTTAGTTATGGGGGCGGCTATTTTCGATGGCTACACCTTC. The J gene is TRBJ1-2, the V gene TRBV7-9, with D tentatively TRBD1 (6 bases). The germline V and J ends were trimmed by 1 base and 6 bases, with 21 bases remaining between them. Germline V gene data show CDR1 as SEHNR and CDR2 as FQNEAQ (reference sequence). CDR3 length equals 17 residues.

This chain uses TRBV4-1 with TRBJ2-7; 7 bases fit TRBD2. The CDR3 is made up of 15 amino acids. After removal of 0 bases from V and 0 bases from J, the junction contained 2 bases not matched to a gene. From germline, CDR1 is MGHRA and CDR2 YSYEKL. The CDR3 bases are TGCGCCAGCAGCCAAGATGAGCGGGGCTCCTACGAGCAGTACTTC. Protein sequence: CASSQDERGSYEQYF.